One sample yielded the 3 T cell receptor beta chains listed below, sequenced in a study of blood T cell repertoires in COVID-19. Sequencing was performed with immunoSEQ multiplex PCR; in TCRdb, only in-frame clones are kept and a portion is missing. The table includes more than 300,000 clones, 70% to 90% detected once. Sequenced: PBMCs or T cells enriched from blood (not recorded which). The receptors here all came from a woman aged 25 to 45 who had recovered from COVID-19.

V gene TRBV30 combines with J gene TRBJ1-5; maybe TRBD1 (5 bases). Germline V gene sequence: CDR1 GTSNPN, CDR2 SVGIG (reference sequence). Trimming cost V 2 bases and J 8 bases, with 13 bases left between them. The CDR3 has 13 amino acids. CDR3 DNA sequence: TGTGCCTGGAGTTTTACAGGAACTGAGCCCCAGCATTTT. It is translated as CAWSFTGTEPQHF.

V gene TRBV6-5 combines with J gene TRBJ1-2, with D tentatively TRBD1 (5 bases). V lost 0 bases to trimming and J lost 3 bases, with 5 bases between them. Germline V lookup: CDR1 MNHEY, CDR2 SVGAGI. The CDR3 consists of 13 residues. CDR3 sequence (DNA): TGTGCCAGCAGTTACTCGACAGACTATGGCTACACCTTC. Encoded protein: CASSYSTDYGYTF.

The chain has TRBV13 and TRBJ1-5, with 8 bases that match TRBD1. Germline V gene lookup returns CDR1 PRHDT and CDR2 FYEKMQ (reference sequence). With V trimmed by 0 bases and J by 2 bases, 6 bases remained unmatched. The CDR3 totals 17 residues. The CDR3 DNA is TGTGCCAGCAGCTTAGGTGGACAGGGTTTGGGCAATCAGCCCCAGCATTTT. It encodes CASSLGGQGLGNQPQHF.